This T cell receptor beta chain was identified in a study of cytomegalovirus exposure and HLA in healthy donors. General study findings and limits: For presence/absence analyses, sequencing depth was assumed to be roughly uniform across donors.

It was with 60 Vbeta and 13 Jbeta primers that the PCR ran. Profiling relied on immunoSEQ multiplex PCR, and the TCRdb table lists in-frame clones only, not all of them. Here the sample spans a few hundred thousand clones, approximately 80% being singletons. On this clone: Its cognate antigen is unknown.

This TCR was sampled from a woman in her forties in good health and CMV-seronegative. Sequencing was carried out using PBMCs.

The CDR3 DNA is TGTGCCAGCAACGGACTAGCGGGGGACTCGAGCCCAGATACGCAGTATTTT. It is translated as CASNGLAGDSSPDTQYF. The gene calls are TRBV2 and TRBJ2-3, with TRBD2 matching over 13 bases. Per the germline V gene, CDR1 is SNHLY and CDR2 is FYNNEI. J gave up 4 bases and V 7 bases, and 11 bases lay outside the gene matches. CDR3 size: 17 residues.